A selection of T cell receptor beta chains follows, all from one sample in a study of response to subunit inactivated influenza vaccine. From the RT-PCR reads, TCRdb called clonotypes with MiXCR, one entry per CDR3 protein. The sample holds approximately 730,000 distinct CDR3 sequences; over 11% are singletons and the top ten take 6% to 7%. Sequences were derived from PBMCs from blood, sampled less than 15 days before vaccination. The receptors come from a man aged 45-65 years who received an inactivated influenza vaccine. The conserved cysteine and the conserved F or W are not part of the CDR3 here. Size tells how often a clone was seen (once, few, many) or the class of an expanded clone, and some rows leave it out.

J gene: TRBJ2-1; V gene: TRBV24-1; clone size: NA; CDR3 protein: ATSAPLGDRANNEQF
J gene: TRBJ2-6; V gene: TRBV7-9; clone size: many; CDR3 protein: ASSFGNSGANVLT
J gene: TRBJ1-4; V gene: TRBV4-1; clone size: NA; CDR3 protein: ASSQVGPIATNEKLF
J gene: TRBJ2-7; V gene: TRBV20-1; clone size: few; CDR3 protein: SARDRVRGSYEQY
J gene: TRBJ1-6; V gene: TRBV4-1; clone size: NA; CDR3 protein: ASSLTRDSGASYNSPLH
J gene: TRBJ2-3; V gene: TRBV11-2; clone size: few; CDR3 protein: ASSLVSGLDTQY
J gene: TRBJ2-1; V gene: TRBV25-1; clone size: few; CDR3 protein: ASSISPGLAGPSPDEQF
J gene: TRBJ2-2; V gene: TRBV12-3/TRBV12-4; clone size: many; CDR3 protein: ASRRTLLAGELF
J gene: TRBJ2-3; V gene: TRBV12-3/TRBV12-4; clone size: NA; CDR3 protein: ASSLRSSGSTDTQY
J gene: TRBJ2-7; V gene: TRBV6-5; clone size: NA; CDR3 protein: ASSYRGVYEQY
J gene: TRBJ1-4; V gene: TRBV4-1; clone size: NA; CDR3 protein: ASSLRQGATNEKLF
J gene: TRBJ2-1; V gene: TRBV6-2/TRBV6-3; clone size: NA; CDR3 protein: ASSYGSGRPSYNEQF
J gene: TRBJ2-7; V gene: TRBV13; clone size: NA; CDR3 protein: ASSSYPDRYEQY
J gene: TRBJ2-5; V gene: TRBV3-1; clone size: NA; CDR3 protein: ASSHATGRSGETQY
J gene: TRBJ2-5; V gene: TRBV12-3/TRBV12-4; clone size: few; CDR3 protein: ASSPGGQYQETQY
J gene: TRBJ2-1; V gene: TRBV20-1; clone size: few; CDR3 protein: SALGPSSYNEQF
J gene: TRBJ2-6; V gene: TRBV11-2; clone size: few; CDR3 protein: ASSLGQGRISGANVLT
J gene: TRBJ1-5; V gene: TRBV7-2; clone size: NA; CDR3 protein: ASSFGQTNQPQH
J gene: TRBJ2-7; V gene: TRBV10-3; clone size: few; CDR3 protein: ATRTGTILQPGEQY
J gene: TRBJ2-4; V gene: TRBV12-3/TRBV12-4; clone size: few; CDR3 protein: ASSFGSKNIQY
J gene: TRBJ2-1; V gene: TRBV11-1; clone size: NA; CDR3 protein: ASSSLPPSGGQYNEQF
J gene: TRBJ2-6; V gene: TRBV4-3; clone size: NA; CDR3 protein: ASSQVGRAGANVLT
J gene: TRBJ2-7; V gene: TRBV15; clone size: few; CDR3 protein: ATSGFVGASLEQY
J gene: TRBJ1-1; V gene: TRBV3-1; clone size: many; CDR3 protein: ASSPGLRNTEAF
J gene: TRBJ1-1; V gene: TRBV4-2; clone size: few; CDR3 protein: ASSQAVGKKTEAF
J gene: TRBJ1-2; V gene: TRBV3-1; clone size: NA; CDR3 protein: ASSREPGSYGYT
J gene: TRBJ2-7; V gene: TRBV28; clone size: NA; CDR3 protein: ASSLYGAGPYEQY
J gene: TRBJ2-2; V gene: TRBV7-9; clone size: few; CDR3 protein: ASSNPENTGELF
J gene: TRBJ1-4; V gene: TRBV14; clone size: NA; CDR3 protein: ASSQLQATNEKLF
J gene: TRBJ2-3; V gene: TRBV28; clone size: NA; CDR3 protein: ASSVLLADTQY
J gene: TRBJ1-2; V gene: TRBV7-9; clone size: NA; CDR3 protein: ASSSKGDYT
J gene: TRBJ1-1; V gene: TRBV29-1; clone size: NA; CDR3 protein: SVEKTVVNTEAF
J gene: TRBJ1-3; V gene: TRBV12-3/TRBV12-4; clone size: NA; CDR3 protein: ASRRDRESGNTIY
J gene: TRBJ2-7; V gene: TRBV25-1; clone size: few; CDR3 protein: ASSEHRVGEQY
J gene: TRBJ2-7; V gene: TRBV5-4; clone size: few; CDR3 protein: ASSKQGPQDYEQY
J gene: TRBJ2-7; V gene: TRBV20-1; clone size: NA; CDR3 protein: SAPGDRSRKQY
J gene: TRBJ2-5; V gene: TRBV4-3; clone size: NA; CDR3 protein: ASSLNGRLEETQY